Sequencing of this T cell receptor beta chain was carried out in a study of cytomegalovirus exposure and HLA in healthy donors. Germline CDR1 SGHNT, CDR2 YYREEE (reference sequence). Trimming took off 3 bases at V and 1 base at J, with 8 bases between the two ends. There are 13 residues in the CDR3. The data were produced by immunoSEQ multiplex PCR, yet TCRdb's version contains in-frame clones alone and is incomplete. The data contain 100,000 to 150,000 clones, 88% of them singletons. The source material was PBMCs. V and J are TRBV5-4 and TRBJ2-7; perhaps TRBD2 as D (5 bases). This sequence originates from a man aged 25-45 years in good health and CMV-seronegative. CDR3 bases: TGTGCCAGCAGCTCGCAGCGGTCCTACGAGCAGTACTTC. Its translation is CASSSQRSYEQYF. The variable domain in full, with the rest retrieved from reference TRBV5-4 and TRBJ2-7, is ETGVTQSPTHLIKTRGQQVTLRCSSQSGHNTVSWYQQALGQGPQFIFQYYREEENGRGNFPPRFSGLQFPNYSSELNVNALELDDSALYLCASSSQRSYEQYFGPGTRLTVT.